These 14 T cell receptor beta chains were all obtained from the same sample, sequenced in a study of blood T cell repertoires in COVID-19. Produced via immunoSEQ multiplex PCR; TCRdb's table is partial and in-frame only. In the table there are under 300,000 clones, approximately 81% of which are singletons. The specimen was PBMCs or T cells enriched from blood (not recorded which). Receptor source: a woman in her forties or fifties who had been exposed to COVID-19.

The chain joins TRBV28 to TRBJ1-2; D may be TRBD1 (5 bases). The CDR3 has 13 amino acids. Looked up from germline, CDR1 is MDHEN and CDR2 is SYDVKM. Trimming pared 6 bases from V and 8 bases from J, leaving 16 bases between. The CDR3: CASSSPQGGGYTF. The CDR3 nucleotides read TGTGCCAGCAGCTCCCCCCAGGGTGGAGGCTACACCTTC.

The chain links TRBV5-1 to TRBJ1-2; 8 nucleotides match TRBD1. Germline CDR1 reads SGHRS; CDR2 reads YFSETQ. The J segment lost 4 bases and the V segment lost 4 bases, leaving 12 bases of the junction unmatched. There are 16 residues in the CDR3. The CDR3 reads CASSLRGQGEIYGYTF. CDR3 nucleotides: TGCGCCAGCAGCCTACGAGGACAGGGCGAGATCTATGGCTACACCTTC.

This sequence joins TRBV5-1 and TRBJ2-5; 13 bases are a match to TRBD2. The CDR3 consists of 16 residues. Per germline, CDR1 SGHRS and CDR2 YFSETQ. V lost 4 bases, J lost 2 bases, and 5 bases stayed unmatched. CDR3 region: CASSQPGLAGQETQYF. The CDR3 DNA is TGCGCCAGCAGCCAACCGGGACTAGCGGGGCAAGAGACCCAGTACTTC. The full variable domain, with the rest looked up from reference TRBV5-1 and TRBJ2-5, is KAGVTQTPRYLIKTRGQQVTLSCSPISGHRSVSWYQQTPGQGLQFLFEYFSETQRNKGNFPGRFSGRQFSNSRSEMNVSTLELGDSALYLCASSQPGLAGQETQYFGPGTRLLVL.

This chain's CDR3 is CASSMGGVEQYF. The CDR3 DNA sequence: TGTGCCAGCAGTATGGGAGGGGTCGAGCAGTACTTC. The chain is built from TRBV2 and TRBJ2-7, with 7 bases that match TRBD2. Germline CDR1 SNHLY, CDR2 FYNNEI. V shed 5 bases, J shed 6 bases, and the junction held 4 bases outside the gene matches. The CDR3 is made up of 12 amino acids.

The chain combines TRBV29-1 with TRBJ1-3, with D unclear. V was clipped by 5 bases and J by 2 bases, with 13 bases between them. The CDR3 has 14 residues. Germline lookup yields CDR1 SQVTM and CDR2 ANQGSEA. The CDR3 reads CSVSSSGTGNTIYF. The CDR3, as DNA: TGCAGCGTTAGCTCTTCCGGGACTGGAAACACCATATATTTT.

V and J are TRBV10-2 and TRBJ1-1, with 9 bases aligning to TRBD1. V was pared by 6 bases and J by 5 bases, with 7 bases of the junction left unmatched. Germline CDR1 reads WSHSY; CDR2 reads SAAADI. The CDR3 has 14 residues. The CDR3 spells CASRLQGAMTEAFF. CDR3 DNA: TGCGCCAGCAGATTACAGGGGGCTATGACTGAAGCTTTCTTT.

The rearrangement links TRBV12-5 to TRBJ2-7; a weak D match, TRBD1 (5 bases). Germline V gene sequence: CDR1 LGHNT, CDR2 FRNRAP. Trimming stripped 1 base from V and 2 bases from J, with 12 bases between. This CDR3 is 15 amino acids long. CDR3: CASGLAAGFTYEQYF. The CDR3 DNA reads as TGTGCTAGTGGTTTGGCTGCAGGGTTCACCTACGAGCAGTACTTC.

On this clone itself: No DNA is shown, since the ends of the CDR3 on it are uncertain; the CDR3 is the one TCRdb lists. This chain's CDR3 is CTSSPRKVAGGSPDTQYF. The chain couples TRBV1 to TRBJ2-3; the table's D call TRBD2 went unverified against the DNA. TRBV1 is noted as a pseudogene. The CDR3 sequence runs 18 residues, both termini included.

Concerning this clone: Other nucleotide sequences in the sample specify the same CDR3. The V gene is TRBV20-1, the J gene TRBJ2-5; D remains unclear. Looked up from germline, CDR1 is DFQATT and CDR2 is SNEGSKA (reference sequence). CDR3 length: 11 residues. V was clipped by 6 bases and J by 0 bases, with 5 bases between them. The CDR3 sequence is CSASYQETQYF. The CDR3 region has the DNA TGCAGTGCATCTTACCAAGAGACCCAGTACTTC.

This clone was counted once. V usage is TRBV18 and J usage is TRBJ2-1; TRBD2 aligns across 10 bases. J gave up 7 bases and V 2 bases, and 5 bases lay outside the gene matches. Germline V gives CDR1 KGHSH, CDR2 LQKENI. The CDR3 is made up of 15 amino acids. The CDR3 sequence is CASSPWTSGGNEQFF. The CDR3, as DNA: TGTGCCAGCTCACCATGGACTAGCGGAGGAAATGAGCAGTTCTTC. Combining the CDR3 with reference TRBV18 and TRBJ2-1 gives the whole variable domain NAGVMQNPRHLVRRRGQEARLRCSPMKGHSHVYWYRQLPEEGLKFMVYLQKENIIDESGMPKERFSAEFPKEGPSILRIQQVVRGDSAAYFCASSPWTSGGNEQFFGPGTRLTVL.

This sequence joins TRBV5-1 and TRBJ2-3; 11 bases map to TRBD2. Unmatched junction bases numbered 2, after V lost 3 bases and J lost 5 bases. CDR1 is SGHRS, CDR2 YFSETQ, per germline. This CDR3 region has 14 residues. Here the CDR3 DNA reads TGCGCCAGCAGCTGGGGACTAGCGGAAGATACGCAGTATTTT. Amino acid sequence: CASSWGLAEDTQYF.

The table lists this clone with a count of one. The chain carries TRBV27 and TRBJ2-1; 7 positions match TRBD1. Germline trimming cut 2 bases from V and 4 bases from J; bases unmatched to any gene: 5. Germline values: CDR1 MNHEY, CDR2 SMNVEV (reference sequence). The CDR3 contains 15 residues. This CDR3 is CASSLEGAPYNEQFF. CDR3 coding DNA: TGTGCCAGCAGTTTAGAGGGGGCCCCTTACAATGAGCAGTTCTTC.

The CDR3 DNA reads as TGTGCCAGCAGCCTTACACAGGGCAATCATGGCTACACCTTC. Protein: CASSLTQGNHGYTF. This rearrangement joins TRBV3-1 (or the pseudogene TRBV3-2) to TRBJ1-2; possibly TRBD1 for D (6 bases). The CDR3 sequence is 14 residues long. Germline V gene data show CDR1 as LGHDT and CDR2 as YNNKEL (reference sequence). Trimming stripped 4 bases from V and 6 bases from J, with 15 bases between.

The V and J genes are TRBV9 and TRBJ2-6; possible D gene TRBD2, 5 bases. Germline CDR1 SGDLS, CDR2 YYNGEE. V was cut by 2 bases and J by 2 bases, with 8 bases left in between. There are 15 residues in the CDR3. The chain's CDR3 is CASSVEGAGANVLTF. CDR3 DNA sequence: TGTGCCAGCAGCGTCGAGGGTGCTGGGGCCAACGTCCTGACTTTC.